Given below is one TCR beta chain in context. The antigen this receptor binds is unknown. Per-base quality was not reported, and no clone a single base away is much larger than it. The data stem from a study of T-cell reconstitution after alpha-beta-depleted transplantation in children (dated by TCRdb to about 2016). General notes on the study: The study quantitatively tracked T-cell immune reconstitution after TCRalphabeta/CD19-depleted allogeneic hematopoietic cell transplantation in children using TCR repertoire profiling. Results the study describes overall, beyond this receptor: Apparently early alphabetaT-cell count recovery about two months after transplant reportedly relied on only several hundred rapidly expanded clones derived from non-depleted graft cells. In some patients, the high TCRbeta diversity seen at day 60 was put down to recipient T cells and intrathymic progenitors that had survived conditioning. Over subsequent months, a decline in hyperexpanded clone frequencies was noted, and after one year, T-cell counts and TCRbeta diversity were mostly ascribed to newly produced T cells.

Inclusive of the bounding cysteine and phenylalanine, the CDR3 is 14 residues long. The retained sequence is limited to the CDR3, 42 bases, with the frame set at the first base. Cut back by 8 bases and 4 bases, the V and J ends lie 15 bases apart. The germline V gene yields MDHEN for CDR1 and SYDVKM for CDR2. The intended sense of this specimen's treatment or condition label: allogeneic hematopoietic cell transplantation with graft depleted of TCRalphabeta T cells and CD19 B cells. TCRalphabeta/CD19-depleted allogeneic hematopoietic cell grafts were given to the transplant recipients, all of whom were children. Preparation of the library involved PCR. Sequencing instrument: Illumina HiSeq 2500. Molecular barcoding was employed in the preparation of TCR libraries, with unique molecular identifiers being used to normalize TCRbeta repertoire quantification. TCRdb's own reprocessing of the public reads used fastp at Q25 and MiXCR and kept productive beta chains. Every entry covers one CDR3 protein and lists the most common genes and DNA from its rows. In this sample the table shows roughly 570,000 distinct CDR3 sequences, 25% to 30% of which occur a single time. The ten largest clones take up just over 35% of the sample.

The chain is made from TRBV28 and TRBJ2-1; the D gene is perhaps TRBD2, from 6 matching bases. The specimen comprised PBMCs, sampled before TCRalphabeta/CD19-depleted stem cell transplant. The origin of this receptor is a boy less than two years old with Wiskott-Aldrich syndrome, due to receive a stem cell transplant. The CDR3 protein: CASRFRDLYNEQFF. The DNA sequence reads TGTGCCAGCCGCTTCCGGGACTTATACAATGAGCAGTTCTTC.